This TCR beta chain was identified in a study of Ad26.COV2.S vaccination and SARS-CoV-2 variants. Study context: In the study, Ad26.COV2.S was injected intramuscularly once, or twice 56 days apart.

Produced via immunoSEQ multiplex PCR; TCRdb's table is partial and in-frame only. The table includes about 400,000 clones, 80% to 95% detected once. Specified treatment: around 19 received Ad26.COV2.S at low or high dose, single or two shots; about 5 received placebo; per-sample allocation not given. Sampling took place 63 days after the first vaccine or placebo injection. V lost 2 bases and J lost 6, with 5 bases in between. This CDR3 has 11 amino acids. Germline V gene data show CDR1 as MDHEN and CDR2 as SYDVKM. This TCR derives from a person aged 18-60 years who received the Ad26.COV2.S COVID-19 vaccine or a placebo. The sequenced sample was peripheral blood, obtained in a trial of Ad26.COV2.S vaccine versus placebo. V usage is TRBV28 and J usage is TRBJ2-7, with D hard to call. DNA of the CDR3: TGTGCCAGCAGTTTAGGATCCGAGCAGTACTTC. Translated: CASSLGSEQYF.